These T cell receptor beta chains were read from a single sample in a study of shared clonotypes between healthy human individuals. Generated by immunoSEQ multiplex PCR, the TCRdb table keeps only in-frame clones and is missing some. This repertoire shows about 1 million clones, roughly 80% found once; its top ten account for less than 1.5%. The sample comprised memory CD4+ T cells sorted from blood. These receptors originate from a man in his late teens or twenties in good health. The CDR3 runs from the conserved cysteine through the conserved F or W. The D gene is left open where the match is weak. Size tells how often a clone was seen (once, few, many) or the class of an expanded clone, and some rows leave it out.

d_gene | j_gene | len | v_gene | abundance | CDR3aa | CDR3nt
- | TRBJ1-2 | 13 | TRBV5-1 | - | CASSLGSVSGYTF | TGCGCCAGCAGCTTGGGCAGTGTCTCTGGCTACACCTTC
TRBD2 | TRBJ2-3 | 17 | TRBV5-6 | - | CASSWDPGTSGTDTQYF | TGTGCCAGCAGCTGGGACCCCGGGACTAGCGGCACAGATACGCAGTATTTT
TRBD1 | TRBJ2-7 | 11 | TRBV10-1 | - | CASGDRNEQYF | TGCGCCAGCGGGGACAGGAATGAGCAGTACTTC
TRBD2 | TRBJ2-2 | 17 | TRBV27 | - | CASKDSGATLNTGELFF | TGTGCCAGCAAGGATAGCGGGGCGACCTTAAACACCGGGGAGCTGTTTTTT
TRBD1 | TRBJ2-1 | 15 | TRBV7-8 | - | CASSLDRGSYNEQFF | TGTGCCAGCAGCCTCGACAGGGGTTCCTACAATGAGCAGTTCTTC
- | TRBJ1-3 | 15 | TRBV9 | - | CASSFISREGNTIYF | TGTGCCAGCAGCTTTATTTCAAGGGAGGGAAACACCATATATTTT
- | TRBJ2-5 | 17 | TRBV4-3 | - | CASSQDLGGAMGETQYF | TGCGCCAGCAGCCAAGATCTGGGGGGGGCGATGGGAGAGACCCAGTACTTC
- | TRBJ1-3 | 14 | TRBV10-1 | few | CASTMTGSGYTIYF | TGCGCCAGCACAATGACAGGTAGTGGATACACCATATATTTT
- | TRBJ1-2 | 14 | TRBV11-2 | - | CASSFSRTNYGYTF | TGTGCCAGCAGCTTTTCGAGGACCAACTATGGCTACACCTTC
TRBD2 | TRBJ2-7 | 13 | TRBV30 | - | CASKREGRGEQYF | TGTGCCTCCAAGCGGGAGGGCCGTGGCGAGCAGTACTTC
- | TRBJ1-1 | 14 | TRBV7-9 | once | CASSLGSVNTEAFF | TGTGCCAGCAGCTTAGGCTCTGTGAACACTGAAGCTTTCTTT
- | TRBJ2-3 | 15 | TRBV19 | - | CASTTTGTPSGTQYF | TGTGCCAGTACTACGACCGGGACACCCTCCGGTACGCAGTATTTT
- | TRBJ2-7 | 12 | TRBV5-8 | - | CASSFEIYEQYF | TGTGCCAGCAGCTTTGAAATCTACGAGCAGTACTTC
TRBD1 | TRBJ2-1 | 16 | TRBV18 | - | CASSPPGQGPYNEQFF | TGTGCCAGCTCACCCCCAGGACAGGGCCCCTACAATGAGCAGTTCTTC
- | TRBJ1-3 | 10 | TRBV19 | few | CASSFNTIYF | TGTGCCAGTAGCTTCAACACCATATATTTT
- | TRBJ1-5 | 15 | TRBV6-1 | - | CASRLRGGQNQPQHF | TGTGCCAGCAGACTTCGGGGGGGGCAGAATCAGCCCCAGCATTTT
TRBD1 | TRBJ1-4 | 15 | TRBV28 | - | CASSPGDRGGEKLFF | TGTGCCAGCAGTCCGGGTGACAGGGGAGGTGAAAAACTGTTTTTT
- | TRBJ2-3 | 14 | TRBV13 | - | CASSLGTGEDTQYF | TGTGCCAGCAGCTTAGGGACTGGGGAAGATACGCAGTATTTT
TRBD2 | TRBJ2-7 | 13 | TRBV2 | - | CASKTSGSLEQYF | TGTGCCAGCAAGACTAGCGGGAGTCTCGAGCAGTACTTC
- | TRBJ1-1 | 13 | TRBV6-1 | - | CASSEDQISEAFF | TGTGCCAGCAGTGAAGATCAGATCTCAGAAGCTTTCTTT